Reported below is one TCR beta chain. Germline V gene lookup returns CDR1 LNHDA and CDR2 SQIVND (reference sequence). This CDR3 is built from 15 residues. Trimming cost V 5 bases and J 0 bases, with 12 bases left between them. These data originate in a study of T cells in localized non-small cell lung cancer. Using immunoSEQ multiplex PCR, the repertoire was profiled, and TCRdb retains in-frame clones only, with some absent. Among 40,000 to 50,000 clones listed, roughly 86% were seen once. This TCR was sampled from a female donor at least 60 years old with stage I squamous cell lung carcinoma. This specimen consisted of peripheral blood, obtained before any cancer treatment. The rearrangement joins TRBV19 to TRBJ2-3; D is perhaps TRBD1 (5 bases). CDR3 DNA: TGTGCCAGTAGTCCTCGCCAGGGCAGCACAGATACGCAGTATTTT. Translating gives CASSPRQGSTDTQYF.